This entry is about one TCR beta chain. Its antigen is still unknown. This record belongs to a study of shared clonotypes between healthy human individuals. Overall study: Three CD4 naive, three CD4 memory, two CD8 naive and one CD8 memory plate were used per donor. The study, taken as a whole, reports: Rarefaction revealed incomplete sorted-subset sequencing despite large depth. It was the few donors that limited the genetic and exposure-history diversity represented. Clonotypes shared by all four donors outscored non-shared clonotypes in generation probability.

Germline V gene sequence: CDR1 MNHEY, CDR2 SVGAGI. V was pared by 4 bases and J by 3 bases, with 3 bases of the junction left unmatched. The CDR3 is made up of 13 amino acids. Profiled with immunoSEQ multiplex PCR; TCRdb holds only in-frame clones, not every one. The sample has 2 million to 2.5 million clones, around 95% seen once; the top ten hold approximately 0.13%. V gene TRBV6-5 combines with J gene TRBJ2-7, with 7 bases lining up with TRBD1. Sequenced material: naive CD4+ T cells sorted from blood. Documented subset: CD45RA+ positively selected. This TCR was recovered from a young man in good health. The CDR3 reads CASSWRQGYEQYF. Written as DNA, the CDR3 is TGTGCCAGCAGTTGGCGACAGGGCTACGAGCAGTACTTC.